A selection of T cell receptor beta chains follows, all from one sample in a study of early T cells in non-severe SARS-CoV-2 infection. TCRdb passed the 5' RACE reads through MiXCR, listing each CDR3 protein once. The sample has roughly 63,000 distinct CDR3 sequences, roughly 13% seen once; the top ten hold about 4.3%. Sample: whole blood. These receptors were taken from an adult who was a healthcare worker with PCR-confirmed SARS-CoV-2 infection or an uninfected control (not recorded which). CDR3s include the opening cysteine and the closing phenylalanine or tryptophan. A D gene is named only where the DNA matches it firmly. The size entry is marked missing in some rows and otherwise reads once, few, many or a size class.

TRBJ2-7 - TRBV7-2 few TGTGCCAGCAGCCCTGGACAGACCCTATCCTACGAGCAGTACTTC CASSPGQTLSYEQYF
TRBJ2-3 TRBD2 TRBV19 many TGTGCCAGTAGTATAGAGGGGAGTAGCGGGGGGGTCCTCCGCACAGATACGCAGTATTTT CASSIEGSSGGVLRTDTQYF
TRBJ2-5 - TRBV14 - TGTGCCAGCAGCCAGCAAATGGGGAGGCAAGAGACCCAGTACTTC CASSQQMGRQETQYF
TRBJ2-7 - TRBV2 many TGTGCCAGCAGTGCCGGGGTTTTAGGGGGGTACGAGCAGTACTTC CASSAGVLGGYEQYF
TRBJ2-7 TRBD1 TRBV4-1 once TGCGCCAGCAGCGTAACCGGGACAGGGGTCTACGAGCAGTACTTC CASSVTGTGVYEQYF
TRBJ2-3 - TRBV7-6 few TGTGCCAGCAGCTCGAGGGGCACAGATACGCAGTATTTT CASSSRGTDTQYF
TRBJ1-1 TRBD1 TRBV7-2 many TGTGCCAGCAGCTTTACCGCCGACAGGGCGAACACTGAAGCTTTCTTT CASSFTADRANTEAFF
TRBJ2-1 - TRBV10-3 few TGTGCCATCAGTGATCCGGGACAAAGCCTAGCGGAAAGCTCCTACAATGAGCAGTTCTTC CAISDPGQSLAESSYNEQFF
TRBJ2-7 - TRBV3-1 many TGTGCCAGCAGCCAAGATCTTGTTAACACGGGGGATTACGAGCAGTACTTC CASSQDLVNTGDYEQYF
TRBJ2-6 - TRBV7-3 many TGTGCCAGCAGCTTAACCCCGACTAGGGGGTACTCTGGGGCCAACGTCCTGACTTTC CASSLTPTRGYSGANVLTF
TRBJ2-7 - TRBV7-2 - TGTGCCAGCAGCTTTGGCAGGACGGTAGAGCAGTACTTC CASSFGRTVEQYF
TRBJ2-1 - TRBV29-1 - TGCAGCGTTGGAAGGATTGGCCATGAGCAGTTCTTC CSVGRIGHEQFF
TRBJ1-2 - TRBV9 many TGTGCCAGCAGCGTAGCTCCCCGGACATCAGAGGGCTACACCTTC CASSVAPRTSEGYTF
TRBJ2-6 - TRBV7-9 - TGTGCCAGCAGCTGGCCCGGGCTGTTCTCTGGGGCCAACGTCCTGACTTTC CASSWPGLFSGANVLTF
TRBJ2-5 TRBD1 TRBV10-3 many TGTGCCGCCCGGGACAGGCAGGAGACCCAGTACTTC CAARDRQETQYF
TRBJ2-1 - TRBV6-5 many TGTGCCAGCAGTTACACGGACTCGAGCTCCTACAATGAGCAGTTCTTC CASSYTDSSSYNEQFF
TRBJ2-5 - TRBV6-2/TRBV6-3 - TGTGCCAGCAGTTACTCGGTCGCAGAAGAGACCCAGTACTTC CASSYSVAEETQYF
TRBJ1-1 - TRBV4-1 - TGCGCCAGCAGCCAAAAGGGACACCCGAACACTGAAGCTTTCTTT CASSQKGHPNTEAFF
TRBJ2-7 - TRBV7-2 many TGTGCCAGCAGCTTAGTCCAGGGGAGGTACGAGCAGTACTTC CASSLVQGRYEQYF
TRBJ2-5 - TRBV7-2 many TGTGCCAGCAAAGGTGGGGGACACCAAGAGACCCAGTACTTC CASKGGGHQETQYF
TRBJ2-2 - TRBV5-6 many TGTGCCAGCAGGACCCAGGGGGGCGCAAGCACCGGGGAGCTGTTTTTT CASRTQGGASTGELFF
TRBJ2-3 - TRBV20-1 many TGCAGTGCTAGAGTGTTACGGGACACAGATACGCAGTATTTT CSARVLRDTDTQYF
TRBJ2-3 - TRBV20-1 - TGCAGTGCTAGAAGGCCCAGGGGCACAGATACGCAGTATTTT CSARRPRGTDTQYF
TRBJ1-2 - TRBV4-3 - TGCGCCAGCAGCCAAGCCCTTCTCAGCTATGGCTACACCTTC CASSQALLSYGYTF
TRBJ1-6 - TRBV7-2 - TGTGCCAGCAGCTTGGGGGAGTCACCCCTCCACTTT CASSLGESPLHF
TRBJ2-7 - TRBV9 many TGTGCCAGCAGCGTAGGGGGAACCTACGAGCAGTACTTC CASSVGGTYEQYF
TRBJ2-1 - TRBV15 many TGTGCCACCAGCAAAAACGGACACCTTGAGTGGTTCTTC CATSKNGHLEWFF
TRBJ2-1 - TRBV5-6 many TGTGCCAGCAGCCCAGGGCCTAGCTCCTACAATGAGCAGTTCTTC CASSPGPSSYNEQFF
TRBJ2-1 - TRBV29-1 few TGCAGCGTTGAAGATTGGCGGGATAACGAGCAGTTCTTC CSVEDWRDNEQFF
TRBJ2-1 TRBD2 TRBV6-2/TRBV6-3 few TGTGCCAGCAGTTACGCTTTTACTAGCGGGGGTGAGCAGTTCTTC CASSYAFTSGGEQFF
TRBJ1-5 - TRBV27 many TGTGCCAGCAGGCCTGCGGGACTCTATCAGCCCCAGCATTTT CASRPAGLYQPQHF
TRBJ2-4 - TRBV20-1 few TGCAGTGCCACTACCCGGGACACAAACATTCAGTACTTC CSATTRDTNIQYF
TRBJ2-1 TRBD2 TRBV12-3/TRBV12-4 many TGTGCCAGCAGTTTAGGGACTAGCGGGAGAAGCTCCTACAATGAGCAGTTCTTC CASSLGTSGRSSYNEQFF
TRBJ2-1 - TRBV18 few TGTGCCAGCTCACCAAAACTTACCGGGGACAATGAGCAGTTCTTC CASSPKLTGDNEQFF
TRBJ2-5 - TRBV29-1 many TGCAGCGTTGAAGTAGAGACCCAGTACTTC CSVEVETQYF
TRBJ1-2 TRBD1 TRBV25-1 - TGTGCCAGAGGACAGGCCATTAACCATGGCTACACCTTC CARGQAINHGYTF
TRBJ2-7 - TRBV3-1 few TGTGCCAGCAGCCAAGATTTGGGTTCCTACGAGCAGTACTTC CASSQDLGSYEQYF